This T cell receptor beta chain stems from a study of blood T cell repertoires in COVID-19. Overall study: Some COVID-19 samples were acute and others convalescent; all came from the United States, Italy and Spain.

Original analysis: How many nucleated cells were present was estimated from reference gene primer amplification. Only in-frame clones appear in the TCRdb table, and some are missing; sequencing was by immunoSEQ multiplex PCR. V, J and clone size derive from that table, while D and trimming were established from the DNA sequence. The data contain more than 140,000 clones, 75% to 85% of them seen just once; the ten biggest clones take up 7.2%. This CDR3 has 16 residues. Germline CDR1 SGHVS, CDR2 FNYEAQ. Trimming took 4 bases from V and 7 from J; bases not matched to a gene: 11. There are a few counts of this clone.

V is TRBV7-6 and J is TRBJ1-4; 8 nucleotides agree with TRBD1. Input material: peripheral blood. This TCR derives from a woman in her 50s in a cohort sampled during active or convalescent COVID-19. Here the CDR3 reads CASSSNIQGAGEKLFF. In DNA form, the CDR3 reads TGTGCCAGCAGCTCCAACATCCAGGGGGCAGGTGAAAAACTGTTTTTT. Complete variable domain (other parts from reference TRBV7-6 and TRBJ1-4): GAGVSQSPRYKVTKRGQDVALRCDPISGHVSLYWYRQALGQGPEFLTYFNYEAQQDKSGLPNDRFSAERPEGSISTLTIQRTEQRDSAMYRCASSSNIQGAGEKLFFGSGTQLSVL.